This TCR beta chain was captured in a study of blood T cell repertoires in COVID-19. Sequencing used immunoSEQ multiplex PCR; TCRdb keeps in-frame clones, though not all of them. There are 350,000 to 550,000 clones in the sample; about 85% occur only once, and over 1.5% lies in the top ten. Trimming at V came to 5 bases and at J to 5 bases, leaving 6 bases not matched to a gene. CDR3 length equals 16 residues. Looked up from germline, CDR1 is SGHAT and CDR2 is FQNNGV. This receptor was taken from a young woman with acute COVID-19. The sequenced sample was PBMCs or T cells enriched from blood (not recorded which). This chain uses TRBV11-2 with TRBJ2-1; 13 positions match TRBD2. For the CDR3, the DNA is TGTGCCAGCAGCCTGACCGGGACTAGCGGGGACAATGAGCAGTTCTTC. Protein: CASSLTGTSGDNEQFF.